This is a list of T cell receptor beta chains from one sample in a study of cytomegalovirus exposure and HLA in healthy donors. Assay used: immunoSEQ multiplex PCR; TCRdb lists only in-frame clones, some missing. The repertoire has 130,000 to 150,000 clones, 80% of them found once; the top ten carry roughly 4.5%. Sequenced input: PBMCs. Receptors originate from a man aged 35 to 55 in good health and CMV-seronegative. CDR3s include the opening cysteine and the closing phenylalanine or tryptophan. The order of the fields is CDR3 protein, CDR3 DNA, D gene, clone size, V gene, J gene. A D gene is named only where the DNA matches it firmly. Size values are once, few and many counts, or a class for expanded clones, and some rows have none.

CASSVVQGGNEKLFF	TGTGCCAGCAGCGTAGTACAGGGGGGGAATGAAAAACTGTTTTTT	TRBD1	-	TRBV9	TRBJ1-4
CASSKREEQYF	TGTGCCAGCAGCAAACGGGAGGAGCAGTACTTC	-	-	TRBV11-1	TRBJ2-7
CASGGLANYEQYF	TGTGCCAGCGGCGGGCTAGCCAACTACGAGCAGTACTTC	-	-	TRBV9	TRBJ2-7
CASSDSAGGADTQYF	TGTGCCAGCAGTGACTCGGCAGGGGGCGCAGATACGCAGTATTTT	TRBD1	few	TRBV6-4	TRBJ2-3
CASTSRQAINQPQHF	TGTGCCAGTACTAGCAGGCAGGCGATAAATCAGCCCCAGCATTTT	-	-	TRBV2	TRBJ1-5
CASSLYPGAGNTIYF	TGTGCCAGCAGCTTATACCCAGGGGCTGGAAACACCATATATTTT	-	-	TRBV27	TRBJ1-3
CASSQLAAGGFGYTF	TGTGCCAGCAGCCAATTGGCCGCCGGGGGGTTTGGCTACACCTTC	-	-	TRBV16	TRBJ1-2
CSVEDGRGLYGYTF	TGCAGCGTTGAAGACGGGCGGGGCCTATATGGCTACACCTTC	-	few	TRBV29-1	TRBJ1-2
CASFTQVAANYGYTF	TGTGCCAGCTTTACCCAGGTGGCAGCTAACTATGGCTACACCTTC	-	-	TRBV6-5	TRBJ1-2
CASSSRTGGQYEQYF	TGTGCCAGCAGTTCCCGGACAGGGGGCCAATACGAGCAGTACTTC	TRBD1	few	TRBV27	TRBJ2-7
CASSDSGGVLETQYF	TGCGCCAGCAGTGATAGCGGGGGGGTCTTAGAGACCCAGTACTTC	TRBD2	once	TRBV10-1	TRBJ2-5
CASNRRFRGTEAFF	TGTGCCAGCAATCGAAGGTTCAGGGGCACTGAAGCTTTCTTT	-	-	TRBV28	TRBJ1-1
CSSSLVGTGSQKLFF	TGTTCCAGCAGCTTAGTCGGGACAGGGTCTCAAAAACTGTTTTTT	TRBD1	-	TRBV7-9	TRBJ1-4
CAHQQGTNTGELFF	TGCGCCCATCAGCAGGGCACGAACACCGGGGAGCTGTTTTTT	-	-	TRBV10-2	TRBJ2-2
CASSLADRVSFTEAFF	TGTGCCAGCAGCTTGGCCGATCGGGTGTCGTTCACTGAAGCTTTCTTT	-	-	TRBV5-4	TRBJ1-1
CASSQALGTGHYEQYF	TGTGCCAGCAGCCAAGCGTTGGGGACAGGGCACTACGAGCAGTACTTC	TRBD1	-	TRBV14	TRBJ2-7
CASSPPGTFYNEQFF	TGTGCCAGCAGCCCGCCTGGGACTTTCTACAATGAGCAGTTCTTC	-	-	TRBV11-2	TRBJ2-1
CASSDRFEASTDTQYF	TGTGCCAGCAGTGACCGATTTGAGGCGAGCACAGATACGCAGTATTTT	-	-	TRBV6-4	TRBJ2-3
CASSFQRRQPQHF	TGTGCCAGCAGTTTTCAGAGGCGGCAGCCCCAGCATTTT	-	-	TRBV27	TRBJ1-5
CASSYRTTRSTDTQYF	TGTGCCAGCAGTTATCGGACTACCCGTAGCACAGATACGCAGTATTTT	-	-	TRBV6-6	TRBJ2-3
CAWSTWTGLGEKLFF	TGTGCCTGGAGTACCTGGACAGGGTTGGGTGAAAAACTGTTTTTT	TRBD1	few	TRBV30	TRBJ1-4
CASGGLNNEQFF	TGTGCCAGCGGGGGACTCAACAATGAGCAGTTCTTC	-	-	TRBV6-1	TRBJ2-1
CASTRTGLNTEAFF	TGTGCCAGCACCCGGACAGGCCTGAACACTGAAGCTTTCTTT	TRBD1	-	TRBV5-8	TRBJ1-1
CASSSSGNEQYF	TGTGCCAGTAGTTCCAGTGGCAACGAGCAGTACTTC	-	-	TRBV19	TRBJ2-7
CSSKRGPRDTQYF	TGCAGCTCGAAGCGGGGGCCGAGGGATACGCAGTATTTT	TRBD2	-	TRBV29-1	TRBJ2-3
CASRSTAAHSPLHF	TGTGCCAGCAGATCGACAGCTGCACATTCCCCCCTCCACTTT	-	-	TRBV27	TRBJ1-6
CSVEGSGGGYTF	TGCAGCGTTGAGGGGTCGGGGGGTGGCTACACCTTC	-	-	TRBV29-1	TRBJ1-2
CASSSVYEQFF	TGTGCCAGCAGTTCGGTATATGAGCAGTTCTTC	-	-	TRBV11-2	TRBJ2-1
CASSQDRAGGQETQYF	TGCGCCAGCAGCCAAGACAGAGCGGGGGGGCAAGAGACCCAGTACTTC	TRBD2	-	TRBV4-3	TRBJ2-5
CASRQTGAGQETQYF	TGTGCCAGCAGACAAACAGGGGCTGGGCAAGAGACCCAGTACTTC	TRBD1	once	TRBV11-3	TRBJ2-5
CASSDGGNQPQHF	TGTGCCAGCAGTGATGGAGGCAATCAGCCCCAGCATTTT	-	-	TRBV25-1	TRBJ1-5
CASSGTGKAYGYTF	TGTGCCAGCAGTGGGACAGGGAAGGCCTATGGCTACACCTTC	TRBD1	-	TRBV6-1	TRBJ1-2
CASSIGMGNTIYF	TGTGCCAGTTCCATCGGGATGGGAAACACCATATATTTT	-	-	TRBV19	TRBJ1-3
CASSEDRGLGAKNIQYF	TGTGCCAGTAGTGAGGACAGGGGGCTGGGAGCCAAAAACATTCAGTACTTC	TRBD1	-	TRBV19	TRBJ2-4
CASSLVGTGTTGELFF	TGTGCCAGCAGCTTAGTAGGGACAGGGACCACCGGGGAGCTGTTTTTT	TRBD1	-	TRBV7-6	TRBJ2-2
CASSDGGGSNYGYTF	TGCGCCAGCAGTGATGGAGGCGGCAGCAACTATGGCTACACCTTC	-	once	TRBV10-2	TRBJ1-2
CASSQDYRVSYGYTF	TGCGCCAGCAGCCAAGATTACAGGGTGAGCTATGGCTACACCTTC	-	few	TRBV4-3	TRBJ1-2
CAISSGGPLNTEAFF	TGTGCCATTTCCTCAGGGGGCCCTTTGAACACTGAAGCTTTCTTT	TRBD1	-	TRBV10-3	TRBJ1-1
CSALSGGYEQYF	TGCAGTGCCCTTAGCGGGGGCTACGAGCAGTACTTC	TRBD2	-	TRBV29-1	TRBJ2-7
CASSDNREGYTF	TGTGCCAGCAGTGATAACAGGGAGGGCTACACCTTC	-	few	TRBV6-4	TRBJ1-2
CASSVRARQGEAKNIQYF	TGTGCCAGCAGTGTAAGGGCCCGACAGGGTGAGGCCAAAAACATTCAGTACTTC	TRBD1	-	TRBV11-2	TRBJ2-4
CASSVDFSGSYEQYF	TGTGCCAGCAGCGTAGACTTCTCGGGCTCCTACGAGCAGTACTTC	-	-	TRBV9	TRBJ2-7
CASSRPSTGIYGYTF	TGTGCCAGCAGTCGCCCCTCGACAGGGATCTATGGCTACACCTTC	TRBD1	-	TRBV6-5	TRBJ1-2
CASSGDRASNEQFF	TGTGCCAGCAGTGGGGACAGGGCTAGCAATGAGCAGTTCTTC	TRBD1	-	TRBV2	TRBJ2-1
CASSPERVNNEQFF	TGTGCCAGCAGCCCGGAGCGGGTAAACAATGAGCAGTTCTTC	-	-	TRBV11-2	TRBJ2-1
CASRNRGANVLTF	TGTGCCAGCAGAAATCGGGGGGCCAACGTCCTGACTTTC	-	-	TRBV21-1	TRBJ2-6
CASSIDREYEQYF	TGCGCCAGCAGCATCGACAGGGAGTACGAGCAGTACTTC	TRBD1	-	TRBV4-1	TRBJ2-7
CATSRDSSASYNEQFF	TGTGCCACCAGCAGAGATTCCAGCGCCTCCTACAATGAGCAGTTCTTC	-	-	TRBV15	TRBJ2-1
CAISGRDRAIYEQYF	TGTGCCATCAGTGGCCGGGACAGGGCGATCTACGAGCAGTACTTC	TRBD1	-	TRBV10-3	TRBJ2-7
CASSNPAGQVNEKLFF	TGTGCCAGTAGTAATCCGGCGGGGCAGGTGAATGAAAAACTGTTTTTT	-	-	TRBV19	TRBJ1-4
CASSVSSGDYNEQFF	TGTGCCAGCAGTGTGTCCAGCGGGGACTACAATGAGCAGTTCTTC	TRBD2	-	TRBV2	TRBJ2-1
CASSQGASGLYEQYF	TGCGCCAGCAGCCAAGGGGCCAGCGGGTTGTACGAGCAGTACTTC	-	-	TRBV4-3	TRBJ2-7
CATRAGGPYNEQFF	TGTGCCACCAGGGCGGGGGGGCCCTACAATGAGCAGTTCTTC	TRBD2	-	TRBV5-4	TRBJ2-1